The TCR beta chain described here comes from a study of T cell repertoires in cytomegalovirus infection. Across the study: A matching HLA type, together with CMV infection, was signaled by public TCR beta signatures. Findings and caveats of the study: HLA-C-restricted CMV-specific TCR beta clonotypes prevailed in the ex vivo response. The cumulative frequency of public TCR beta families distinguished individuals who carried CMV together with the relevant HLA.

This clonotype was detected ten times or more. Its antigen remains unknown. TCRdb re-analysed the reads in MiXCR, keeping a single row per CDR3 protein. The sample contains about 440,000 distinct CDR3 sequences, approximately 33% of which appear only once. This CDR3 has 13 amino acids. Germline-derived CDR1 and CDR2 are SGHVS and FQNEAQ. Trimming stripped 8 bases from V and 5 bases from J, with 14 bases between. The sequence was collected from a human donor in good health (CMV status not recorded). Some clones in this sample may be carry-over from other donors' samples. The chain has TRBV7-8 and TRBJ2-3; a weak D match, TRBD2 (6 bases). Sequencing was carried out using PBMCs. CDR3 sequence reads: CASGHWGEDTQYF. The CDR3 bases are TGTGCCAGCGGCCATTGGGGGGAAGATACGCAGTATTTT.